A single sample gave rise to the 7 T cell receptor beta chains below, sequenced in a study of T cell changes during pregnancy in multiple sclerosis. The repertoire was sequenced with immunoSEQ multiplex PCR; TCRdb's copy has only in-frame clones and lacks some. Of some 64,000 clones in the sample, 92% were seen once. Sequencing used peripheral blood, obtained after pregnancy. All receptors come from a female donor with multiple sclerosis, enrolled in a pregnancy study.

The rearrangement links TRBV6-5 to TRBJ2-1; 8 nucleotides agree with TRBD2. This CDR3 is built from 15 residues. With 5 bases clipped from V and 5 bases from J, the junction kept 8 bases outside the gene matches. Per the germline V gene, CDR1 is MNHEY and CDR2 is SVGAGI. CDR3 nucleotides: TGTGCCAGCAGTCACCGGACTAGCTACCACAATGAGCAGTTCTTC. Residues: CASSHRTSYHNEQFF.

The rearrangement joins TRBV5-5 to TRBJ2-3; a possible D gene is TRBD1 (6 bases). V lost 1 base to trimming and J lost 5 bases, with 8 bases between them. CDR1 and CDR2 from the germline V gene are SGHKS and YYEKEE (reference sequence). The CDR3 is 13 amino acids. CDR3 nucleotides: TGTGCCAGCAGCTTGCAGGGGATAGATACGCAGTATTTT. It encodes CASSLQGIDTQYF.

The CDR3 region has the DNA TGTGCCAGTAGCACGGACAGATTCTATGGCTACACCTTC. Translating gives CASSTDRFYGYTF. The V gene is TRBV19, the J gene TRBJ1-2; D possibly corresponds to TRBD1 (6 bases). V was cut by 6 bases and J by 4 bases, with 12 bases left in between. CDR1 and CDR2 (germline): LNHDA, SQIVND (reference sequence). The CDR3 is 13 residues long.

J is TRBJ1-2 and V is TRBV7-9; D might be TRBD1 (6 bases). From germline, CDR1 is SEHNR and CDR2 FQNEAQ (reference sequence). The CDR3 loop spans 15 amino acids. The V and J ends lost 5 bases and 4 bases respectively, with 17 bases between them. CDR3 bases: TGTGCCAGCAGCGGGGGTGGGGGGGCTGGCTATGGCTACACCTTC. Translating gives CASSGGGGAGYGYTF. Full variable domain (outside the CDR3, taken from reference TRBV7-9 and TRBJ1-2): DTGVSQNPRHKITKRGQNVTFRCDPISEHNRLYWYRQTLGQGPEFLTYFQNEAQLEKSRLLSDRFSAERPKGSFSTLEIQRTEQGDSAMYLCASSGGGGAGYGYTFGSGTRLTVV.

V is TRBV28 and J is TRBJ2-5; 11 bases are a match to TRBD1. This CDR3 contains 15 residues. J gave up 2 bases and V 5 bases, and 4 bases lay outside the gene matches. CDR1 is MDHEN, CDR2 SYDVKM, per germline. The DNA of the CDR3 is TGTGCCAGCAGTCTCTGGGACAGGGGGCAAGAGACCCAGTACTTC. It yields the protein CASSLWDRGQETQYF.

The chain has TRBV9 and TRBJ1-3; D is possibly TRBD1 (5 bases). CDR1 and CDR2 from the germline V gene are SGDLS and YYNGEE. CDR3 length: 15 residues. Trimming removed 0 bases from V and 3 bases from J, with 10 bases in between. The CDR3 DNA reads TGTGCCAGCAGCGTAGATGGAGGGGTTGGAAACACCATATATTTT. This encodes CASSVDGGVGNTIYF.

This chain uses TRBV10-3 with TRBJ1-5; 7 nucleotides line up with TRBD1. CDR1 and CDR2 (germline): ENHRY, SYGVKD. This CDR3 is built from 16 residues. V lost 5 bases to trimming and J lost 1 base; unmatched junction nucleotides: 8. The CDR3 region has the DNA TGTGCCATCAGTAACTCCGGGACAGCAAGCAATCAGCCCCAGCATTTT. Translated: CAISNSGTASNQPQHF.